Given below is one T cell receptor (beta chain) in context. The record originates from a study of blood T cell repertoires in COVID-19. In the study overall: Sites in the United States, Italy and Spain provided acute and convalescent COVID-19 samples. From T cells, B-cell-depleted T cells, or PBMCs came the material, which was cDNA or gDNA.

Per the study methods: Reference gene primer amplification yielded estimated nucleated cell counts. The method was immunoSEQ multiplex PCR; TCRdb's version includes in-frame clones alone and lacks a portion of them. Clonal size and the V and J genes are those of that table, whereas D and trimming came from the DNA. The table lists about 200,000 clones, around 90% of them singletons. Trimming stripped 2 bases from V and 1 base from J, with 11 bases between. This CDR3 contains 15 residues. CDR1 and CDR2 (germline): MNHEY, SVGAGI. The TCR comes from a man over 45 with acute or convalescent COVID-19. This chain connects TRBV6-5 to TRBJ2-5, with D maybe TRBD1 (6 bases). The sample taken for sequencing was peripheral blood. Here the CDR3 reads CASSYRTGTQETQYF. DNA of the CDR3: TGTGCCAGCAGTTACCGAACAGGGACCCAAGAGACCCAGTACTTC.